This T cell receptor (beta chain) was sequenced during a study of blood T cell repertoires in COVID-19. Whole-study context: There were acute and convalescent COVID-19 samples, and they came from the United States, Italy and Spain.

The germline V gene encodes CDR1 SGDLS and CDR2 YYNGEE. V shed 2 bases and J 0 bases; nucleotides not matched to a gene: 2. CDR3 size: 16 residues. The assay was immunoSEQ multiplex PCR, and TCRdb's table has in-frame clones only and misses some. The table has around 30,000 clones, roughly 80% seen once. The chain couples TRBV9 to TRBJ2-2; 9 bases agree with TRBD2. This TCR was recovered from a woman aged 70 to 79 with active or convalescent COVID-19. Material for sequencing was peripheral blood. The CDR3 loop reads CASSVGLAPNTGELFF. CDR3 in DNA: TGTGCCAGCAGCGTGGGACTAGCCCCGAACACCGGGGAGCTGTTTTTT.